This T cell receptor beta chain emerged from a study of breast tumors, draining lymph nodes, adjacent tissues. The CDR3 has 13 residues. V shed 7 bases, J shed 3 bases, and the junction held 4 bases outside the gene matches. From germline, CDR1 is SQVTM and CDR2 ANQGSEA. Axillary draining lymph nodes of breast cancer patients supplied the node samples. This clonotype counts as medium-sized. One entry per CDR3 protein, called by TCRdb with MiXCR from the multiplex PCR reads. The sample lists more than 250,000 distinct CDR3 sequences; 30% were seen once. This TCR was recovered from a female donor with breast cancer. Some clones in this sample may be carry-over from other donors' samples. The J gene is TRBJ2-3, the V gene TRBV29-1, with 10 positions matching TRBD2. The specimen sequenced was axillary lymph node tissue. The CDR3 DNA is TGCAGCGCCCTACTAGCGGGAACAGATACGCAGTATTTT. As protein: CSALLAGTDTQYF.